The clone carrying this TCR beta chain was detected many times. Its antigen is currently unknown. This entry belongs to a study of T cells in Graves' hyperthyroidism and ophthalmopathy. There were TCR beta CDR3 regions amplified from RNA transcripts. The TCR CDR3 first-round RT-PCR relied on the HTBI primer set. Using its own MiXCR run on the multiplex PCR reads, TCRdb lists one record per CDR3 protein. Of approximately 400,000 distinct CDR3 sequences listed, about 15% were seen once; the top ten hold around a fifth. Study conclusions and caveats: Among clonotypes expanded in thyroid above 0.001, most were also found in blood.

Ophthalmopathy cases met thresholds of Clinical Activity Score at least 3, NOSPECS grade at least 4 and duration under 3 months. The source of the PBMCs was 10 ml of fresh peripheral blood. This CDR3 is built from 11 residues. The V segment lost 8 bases and the J segment 8 bases; nucleotides outside the gene matches: 2. The germline CDR1 and CDR2 sequences are ENHRY and SYGVKD. The clonotype was recovered from a woman aged 25 to 45 with Graves' ophthalmopathy. The chain recombines TRBV10-3 with TRBJ1-2, with 10 bases fitting TRBD1. Sequencing was performed on blood. CDR3 coding DNA: TGTGCCATCGGGACAGGGGACGGCTACACCTTC. Residues: CAIGTGDGYTF.